One T cell receptor beta chain is described in this entry. This specimen belongs to a study of PD-1 and CTLA-4 blockade in melanoma. The CDR3 totals 14 residues. Germline-derived CDR1 and CDR2 are LGHDT and YNNKEL (reference sequence). V was cut by 6 bases and J by 1 base, with 12 bases left in between. TCRdb's copy holds only in-frame clones and misses some; the assay was immunoSEQ multiplex PCR. The sample gives tens of thousands of clones, less than 95% of which show up once; less than 10% is in the top ten. The V call is TRBV3-1 (or the pseudogene TRBV3-2), the J call TRBJ2-5, with no clear D. Sequenced material: CD8+ T cells from peripheral blood, taken from a patient given anti-PD-1 treatment. The sequence came from a human donor with melanoma. The CDR3 spells CASSPPAIQETQYF. The CDR3 DNA sequence: TGTGCCAGCAGTCCCCCGGCTATCCAAGAGACCCAGTACTTC.